Following are 8 T cell receptor beta chains from one sample sequenced in a study of blood T cell repertoires in COVID-19. Assay: immunoSEQ multiplex PCR; the TCRdb copy retains only in-frame clones and omits some. This table holds about 90,000 clones, around 80% found once. The sequencing sample was made of peripheral blood. The receptors originated from a woman aged 80 or older with active or convalescent COVID-19.

This clone was picked up a small number of times. This chain joins TRBV11-2 and TRBJ2-1, with 16 positions matching TRBD2. From germline, CDR1 is SGHAT and CDR2 FQNNGV. CDR3 length: 16 residues. The J segment lost 9 bases and the V segment lost 3 bases, leaving 5 bases of the junction unmatched. The CDR3 nucleotides read TGTGCCAGCAGCTTCGGGACTAGCGGGAGGGCCGGTGAGCAGTTCTTC. It is translated as CASSFGTSGRAGEQFF.

This chain uses TRBV29-1 with TRBJ2-3; 7 positions match TRBD1. The V and J ends lost 7 bases and 5 bases, in that order; junction bases with no gene match: 6. Germline loops: CDR1 SQVTM, CDR2 ANQGSEA. The CDR3 extends over 12 amino acids. CDR3 coding DNA: TGCAGCGGGGGATCAGGGGGAGATACGCAGTATTTT. This codes for CSGGSGGDTQYF.

The gene calls are TRBV20-1 and TRBJ2-5, with D tentatively TRBD2 (6 bases). The CDR3 consists of 12 residues. Germline V CDR1 and CDR2: DFQATT, SNEGSKA (reference sequence). The V end lost 3 bases, the J end lost 5 bases, and 10 bases lay between the germline ends. Here the CDR3 DNA reads TGCAGTGCTAGTCGGGAGTTGGAGACCCAGTACTTC. The encoded protein is CSASRELETQYF.

This clone was seen many times. The chain links TRBV13 to TRBJ1-1; 11 bases are shared with TRBD1. The germline V gene has CDR1 PRHDT and CDR2 FYEKMQ (reference sequence). V dropped 5 bases and J dropped 4; count of bases not matched to a gene: 6. The CDR3 runs 15 residues. CDR3 protein: CASSIGQGAGTEAFF. CDR3 DNA: TGTGCCAGCAGCATTGGACAGGGGGCTGGCACTGAAGCTTTCTTT.

The chain has TRBV28 and TRBJ2-7; tentative D call: TRBD1 (5 bases). This CDR3 has 15 residues. V lost 3 bases and J 3 bases, leaving 15 bases between the germline ends. Germline CDR1 and CDR2: MDHEN and SYDVKM. The CDR3 spells CASSFRQLTYYEQYF. The CDR3 DNA reads TGTGCCAGCAGTTTTCGACAGCTGACTTACTACGAGCAGTACTTC.

The chain uses TRBV27 and TRBJ1-1; D uncertain. CDR3 length: 18 amino acids. Germline CDR1 is MNHEY and CDR2 is SMNVEV (reference sequence). Trimming shortened V by 6 bases and J by 5 bases, and 28 bases separated the two germline ends. The CDR3 protein is CASRALLSGVADKTEAFF. The CDR3 DNA sequence: TGTGCCAGCAGAGCTTTACTATCCGGGGTGGCTGATAAAACTGAAGCTTTCTTT.

The V and J genes are TRBV28 and TRBJ1-2, with D uncertain. The V end was cut by 3 bases, the J end by 0 bases, with 8 bases between. The CDR3 has 14 residues. The germline CDR1 and CDR2 sequences are MDHEN and SYDVKM. CDR3 bases: TGTGCCAGCAGTTTCGGAGCAGCTAACTATGGCTACACCTTC. This gives the protein CASSFGAANYGYTF.

This rearrangement joins TRBV6-5 to TRBJ1-2; 7 bases line up with TRBD1. Unmatched junction bases numbered 8, after V lost 6 bases and J lost 4 bases. The length of the CDR3 is 14 residues. In germline, CDR1 is MNHEY, CDR2 SVGAGI. The CDR3, as DNA: TGTGCCAGCAGACAGGGACAGCCTATCTATGGCTACACCTTC. It is translated as CASRQGQPIYGYTF.